Listed below are T cell receptor beta chains from one sample, sequenced in a study of post-analysis software for immune sequencing data. In TCRdb, the PCR reads were re-called with MiXCR into one record per CDR3 protein. There are hundreds of thousands of distinct CDR3 sequences in the sample; approximately 60% occur only once, and 11% lies in the top ten. The material sequenced was blood. These TCRs come from a girl under 10 years old with multiple sclerosis. Both conserved end residues are part of each CDR3.

v_gene: TRBV7-9
CDR3aa: CASSSGLGFEQYF

v_gene: TRBV5-1
CDR3aa: CASSEGRRDTQYF

v_gene: TRBV20-1
CDR3aa: CSAGLAGVPLTQYF

v_gene: TRBV4-3
CDR3aa: CASSQGGRIEGYTF

v_gene: TRBV4-1
CDR3aa: CASSPTATYEQYF

v_gene: TRBV19
CDR3aa: CASSQGTTEAFF

v_gene: TRBV20-1
CDR3aa: CSARDGRENDGELFF

v_gene: TRBV24-1
CDR3aa: CATSDMEGYSTDTQYF

v_gene: TRBV7-2
CDR3aa: CASSGLAGGADTQYF

v_gene: TRBV5-1
CDR3aa: CASSLGTSRLETQYF

v_gene: TRBV6-2/TRBV6-3
CDR3aa: CASSFDRASYNEQFF

v_gene: TRBV9
CDR3aa: CASSVGAGPGDSNQPQHF

v_gene: TRBV7-6
CDR3aa: CASSLRLAGADTQYF

v_gene: TRBV2
CDR3aa: CASSEGYNEQFF

v_gene: TRBV29-1
CDR3aa: CSVREVLETQYF

v_gene: TRBV7-4
CDR3aa: CASSLGGSPLPHTDTQYF

v_gene: TRBV5-1
CDR3aa: CASSSSGGRRGLEQYF

v_gene: TRBV3-1
CDR3aa: CASSRGTQGGRAQYF

v_gene: TRBV2
CDR3aa: CASRGTSAVGEQFF

v_gene: TRBV5-1
CDR3aa: CASSSRAAGEVGELFF

v_gene: TRBV7-7
CDR3aa: CASSLGQGVWDTEAFF

v_gene: TRBV6-1
CDR3aa: CASNVRQAKNIQYF

v_gene: TRBV18
CDR3aa: CASSPPQGWGTDTQYF

v_gene: TRBV4-1
CDR3aa: CASSHGASGGTDTQYF

v_gene: TRBV7-9
CDR3aa: CASSYPRGISPNTEAFF

v_gene: TRBV20-1
CDR3aa: CGARMVPHYGYTF

v_gene: TRBV19
CDR3aa: CASSIDTQYF

v_gene: TRBV6-6
CDR3aa: CASSYSGWDSSYEQYF

v_gene: TRBV6-2/TRBV6-3
CDR3aa: CASRTVQGFYGYTF

v_gene: TRBV4-1
CDR3aa: CASSQGATYEQYF

v_gene: TRBV12-3/TRBV12-4
CDR3aa: CASIRGDEANTEAFF

v_gene: TRBV7-2
CDR3aa: CASSLFLAGGFVETQYF

v_gene: TRBV2
CDR3aa: CASIPGAVRQETQYF

v_gene: TRBV4-3
CDR3aa: CASSQDRASSSEQYF

v_gene: TRBV4-1
CDR3aa: CASSQGLMGYNEQFF

v_gene: TRBV5-5
CDR3aa: CASSLQYMNTEAFF

v_gene: TRBV4-1
CDR3aa: CASSARRFSGANVLTF

v_gene: TRBV3-1
CDR3aa: CASSQAVRGAADSYEQYF

v_gene: TRBV29-1
CDR3aa: CSVPDPTTSFQYF

v_gene: TRBV10-3
CDR3aa: CAIRGTDSSSGYTF

v_gene: TRBV7-9
CDR3aa: CASSSTEHEQYF